The 18 T cell receptor beta chains below come from one sample, sequenced in a study of tumor-infiltrating lymphocytes in oesophageal squamous cell carcinoma. One entry per CDR3 protein results from TCRdb running MiXCR on the PCR reads. In the table there are some 9,900 distinct CDR3 sequences, about 60% of which are singletons. The sample comprised esophageal tumor tissue. The source is a male donor with esophageal squamous cell carcinoma.

For this clonotype: In this CDR3 the conserved last residue, phenylalanine or tryptophan, is missing, so a read error is likely. The DNA is left out, because the CDR3 cannot be placed on it with certainty; the CDR3 is given as TCRdb lists it. The gene calls are TRBV7-9 and TRBJ2-3; the DNA was not used to check the table's D call, TRBD1. Germline loops: CDR1 SEHNR, CDR2 FQNEAQ (reference sequence). The CDR3 is 16 amino acids in total, end residues counted. The CDR3 loop is CASSHRDTLAEQYFGP.

The chain couples TRBV12-3 or TRBV12-4 to TRBJ1-1; no clear D gene. Deletions cut 3 bases from V and 5 bases from J, with 10 bases between. The CDR3 runs to 13 residues. The CDR3 coding sequence is TGTGCCAGCAGTTTCCGACGGCCAACTGAAGCTTTCTTT. Its protein product is CASSFRRPTEAFF.

V usage is TRBV27 and J usage is TRBJ2-1, with 8 positions matching TRBD2. The CDR3 loop spans 14 amino acids. V gave up 10 bases and J gave up 4 bases; unmatched junction bases: 9. The germline gives CDR1 MNHEY, CDR2 SMNVEV (reference sequence). The CDR3 coding sequence is TGTGCCACATATCGGGGGGGCGATTACAATGAGCAGTTCTTC. Protein sequence: CATYRGGDYNEQFF.

V gene TRBV20-1 combines with J gene TRBJ1-5, with D hard to call. Trimming stripped 4 bases from V and 11 bases from J, with 18 bases between. The CDR3 sequence is 13 residues long. Germline-derived CDR1 and CDR2 are DFQATT and SNEGSKA (reference sequence). CDR3: CSATTTVEYAQHF. In DNA, the CDR3 is TGCAGTGCTACGACAACAGTGGAGTATGCCCAGCATTTT.

This clonotype rates as large. This chain uses TRBV28 with TRBJ2-1; 11 bases fit TRBD2. Germline CDR1 and CDR2: MDHEN and SYDVKM. CDR3 length: 18 residues. Trimming at V came to 3 bases and at J to 0 bases, leaving 7 bases not matched to a gene. The CDR3 loop is CASSFPGTSGYSYNEQFF. CDR3 sequence (DNA): TGTGCCAGCAGTTTCCCCGGGACTAGCGGATACTCCTACAATGAGCAGTTCTTC.

This CDR3 is CASTPTGGRDTGELFF. In DNA form, the CDR3 reads TGTGCCAGCACGCCTACTGGGGGGCGCGACACCGGGGAGCTGTTTTTT. The rearrangement uses TRBV6-1 and TRBJ2-2; the D gene could be TRBD1 or TRBD2 (6 bases each). There are 16 residues in the CDR3. Germline CDR1 MNHNS, CDR2 SASEGT. Trimming cost V 7 bases and J 3 bases, with 18 bases left between them.

V and J are TRBV6-5 and TRBJ2-4, with D uncertain. There are 11 residues in the CDR3. The germline gives CDR1 MNHEY, CDR2 SVGAGI. Trimming removed 7 bases at V and 14 bases at J, with 15 bases between. This CDR3 is CASTSGPTEYF. In nucleotides, the CDR3 is TGTGCCAGCACTTCCGGACCGACGGAGTACTTC.

The chain couples TRBV7-3 to TRBJ2-6, with D uncertain. Germline V gene data show CDR1 as SGHTA and CDR2 as FQGTGA. The CDR3 loop spans 18 amino acids. V was cut by 2 bases and J by 0 bases, with 14 bases left in between. The CDR3 region has the DNA TGTGCCAGCAGCTTATATCCCATCTTTAGCTCTGGGGCCAACGTCCTGACTTTC. Residues: CASSLYPIFSSGANVLTF.

This chain connects TRBV7-2 to TRBJ2-7, with D possibly being TRBD1 (5 bases). The better agreement between TRBJ1-2 and the DNA end casts doubt on the J call. The length of the CDR3 is 13 residues. CDR1 is SGHTA, CDR2 FQGNSA, per germline. This chain's CDR3 is CASSLSRENGYTF. In nucleotides, the CDR3 is TGTGCCAGCAGCTTATCCAGGGAGAATGGCTACACCTTC.

The table lists this clonotype with a few counts. This chain joins TRBV7-2 and TRBJ2-1; 10 nucleotides match TRBD1. J lost 12 bases, V lost 4 bases, and 9 bases had no gene match. The germline V gene encodes CDR1 SGHTA and CDR2 FQGNSA. The CDR3 runs 14 residues. CDR3 DNA: TGTGCCAGCAGCTCGGGACAGGGGACAATGGGGCAGTTCTTC. It is translated as CASSSGQGTMGQFF.

The chain combines TRBV10-3 with TRBJ1-2; tentative D call: TRBD1 (5 bases). V dropped 7 bases and J dropped 0 bases, with 18 bases sitting between them. The CDR3 is 16 amino acids. Germline assignment: CDR1 ENHRY and CDR2 SYGVKD. This CDR3 reads CAITRGAGSPNYGYTF. DNA of the CDR3: TGTGCCATCACCCGCGGAGCAGGGAGTCCTAACTATGGCTACACCTTC.

This clonotype appeared a few times. The chain links TRBV20-1 to TRBJ2-1; 10 bases agree with TRBD2. This CDR3 is built from 16 residues. The J segment lost 1 base and the V segment lost 0 bases, leaving 3 bases of the junction unmatched. Germline assignment: CDR1 DFQATT and CDR2 SNEGSKA (reference sequence). This CDR3 reads CSARDPGLASYNEQFF. CDR3 sequence (DNA): TGCAGTGCTAGAGATCCGGGACTAGCGTCCTACAATGAGCAGTTCTTC.

This clonotype was observed a handful of times. J is TRBJ2-6 and V is TRBV7-3; D is undetermined. V lost 1 base, J lost 4 bases, and 5 bases lay in between. The CDR3 sequence is 14 residues long. Germline loops: CDR1 SGHTA, CDR2 FQGTGA. The CDR3 protein is CASSLMPGANVLTF. Written as DNA, the CDR3 is TGTGCCAGCAGCTTAATGCCCGGGGCCAACGTCCTGACTTTC.

This clonotype was seen at least ten times. CDR3 DNA sequence: TGTGCCACCAGCAGGCGGACTAGCGGCACCTACGAGCAGTACTTC. Translating gives CATSRRTSGTYEQYF. This chain uses TRBV15 with TRBJ2-7; 10 nucleotides align to TRBD2. Trimming took 3 bases from V and 2 from J; bases not matched to a gene: 4. Germline CDR1 is LNHNV and CDR2 is YYDKDF (reference sequence). The CDR3 contains 15 residues.

This clonotype has a single count. In DNA, the CDR3 is TGTGCCAGCAGTTACTCGAGCAGAGCTAGGGGCAATGAGCAGTACTTC. Translated, it gives CASSYSSRARGNEQYF. The chain uses TRBV6-6 and TRBJ2-7; D perhaps matches TRBD1 (5 bases). The CDR3 is 16 residues long. V shed 0 bases and J shed 7 bases, with 19 bases lying between them. Per germline, CDR1 MNHNY and CDR2 SVGAGI (reference sequence).

The J gene is TRBJ1-1, the V gene TRBV6-6; possible D gene TRBD1, 5 bases. CDR3 length: 14 amino acids. Germline CDR1 reads MNHNY; CDR2 reads SVGAGI (reference sequence). Trimming cost V 1 base and J 4 bases, with 10 bases left between them. CDR3 loop: CASSYWDSSTEAFF. The CDR3 bases are TGTGCCAGCAGTTACTGGGACTCCAGCACTGAAGCTTTCTTT.

This clonotype has only one observation. The chain links TRBV7-9 to TRBJ2-1, with D perhaps TRBD1 or TRBD2 (6 bases each). The V and J ends lost 2 bases and 0 bases respectively, with 14 bases between them. The CDR3 loop spans 17 amino acids. The germline V gene encodes CDR1 SEHNR and CDR2 FQNEAQ (reference sequence). CDR3 bases: TGTGCCAGCAGCTTACTAAGGGGGGCAGGCTCCTACAATGAGCAGTTCTTC. Translated: CASSLLRGAGSYNEQFF.

V and J are TRBV6-1 and TRBJ2-5, with D possibly matching TRBD1 (6 bases). The last part of the DNA fits TRBJ2-7 better; the J call may be wrong. Germline V gene lookup returns CDR1 MNHNS and CDR2 SASEGT. The CDR3 has 13 residues. The CDR3 reads CASSFGRGYEQYF. CDR3 nucleotide sequence: TGTGCCAGCAGTTTCGGCAGGGGTTACGAGCAGTACTTC.